Listed here are 11 T cell receptor beta chains from one sample, sequenced in a study of cytomegalovirus exposure and HLA in healthy donors. The PCR contained 60 Vbeta and 13 Jbeta primers. The data were produced by immunoSEQ multiplex PCR, yet TCRdb's version contains in-frame clones alone and is incomplete. Of about 52,000 clones detected, 65% to 80% appear once; the ten largest clones hold about 9.1%. The sequenced material came from PBMCs. The origin of the receptors is a woman between 45 and 65 years old in good health and CMV-seronegative.

The J gene is TRBJ2-1, the V gene TRBV6-6; 8 nucleotides line up with TRBD2. The CDR3 is 15 amino acids. The germline V gene has CDR1 MNHNY and CDR2 SVGAGI (reference sequence). Trimming cost V 6 bases and J 0 bases; bases outside gene matches: 4. The CDR3 loop reads CASRTLADSYNEQFF. The DNA for the CDR3 is TGTGCCAGCAGGACACTAGCGGACTCCTACAATGAGCAGTTCTTC.

The chain joins TRBV7-9 to TRBJ2-7; maybe TRBD1 (6 bases). CDR1 SEHNR and CDR2 FQNEAQ come from the germline V gene (reference sequence). This CDR3 spans 17 amino acids. The V end was cut by 5 bases, the J end by 1 base, with 21 bases between. This CDR3 is CASSPPAAVQGSYEQYF. In nucleotides, the CDR3 is TGTGCCAGCAGCCCGCCTGCCGCGGTCCAGGGGTCCTACGAGCAGTACTTC.

The chain recombines TRBV7-2 with TRBJ1-3; D gene unclear. V was cut by 6 bases and J by 0 bases, with 9 bases left in between. Germline assignment: CDR1 SGHTA and CDR2 FQGNSA. The CDR3 covers 14 residues. CDR3 in DNA: TGTGCCAGCAGTGTGGGCCCCTCTGGAAACACCATATATTTT. It encodes CASSVGPSGNTIYF. Full variable domain (missing parts from reference TRBV7-2 and TRBJ1-3): GAGVSQSPSNKVTEKGKDVELRCDPISGHTALYWYRQSLGQGLEFLIYFQGNSAPDKSGLPSDRFSAERTGGSVSTLTIQRTQQEDSAVYLCASSVGPSGNTIYFGEGSWLTVV.

The CDR3 reads CASSLGAAGGGYSQYF. Here the CDR3 DNA reads TGCGCCAGCAGCTTGGGGGCCGCGGGCGGGGGATACTCGCAGTACTTC. This chain connects TRBV5-1 to TRBJ2-7, with TRBD2 matching over 7 bases. J gave up 9 bases and V 0 bases, and 15 bases lay outside the gene matches. Germline V CDR1 and CDR2: SGHRS, YFSETQ. This CDR3 spans 16 amino acids.

Points on this clone: A read error may produce the germline difference seen at one junction end. V and J are TRBV27 and TRBJ1-1, with 8 bases that match TRBD1. There are 16 residues in the CDR3. CDR1 is MNHEY and CDR2 is SMNVEV in the germline V gene (reference sequence). CDR3 sequence (DNA): TGTGCCGGCAGTTTAGGACAGGGCCTAAGGGGCACTGAAGCTTTCTTT. Residues: CAGSLGQGLRGTEAFF.

The genes are TRBV5-1 and TRBJ2-1; the match to TRBD2 covers 8 bases. The CDR3 length is 15 residues. Germline loops: CDR1 SGHRS, CDR2 YFSETQ. J gave up 5 bases and V 4 bases, and 8 bases lay outside the gene matches. CDR3 DNA sequence: TGCGCCAGCAGCCCCCGGGAGGGGATTGACAATGAGCAGTTCTTC. Encoded protein: CASSPREGIDNEQFF.

This clone was counted a few times. The rearrangement joins TRBV6-1 to TRBJ2-6; D is uncertain. Trimming removed 10 bases at V and 0 bases at J, with 10 bases between. The germline V gene encodes CDR1 MNHNS and CDR2 SASEGT. CDR3 length: 14 amino acids. CDR3 DNA sequence: TGTGCCACCTCCCGCGACTCTGGGGCCAACGTCCTGACTTTC. It codes for CATSRDSGANVLTF.

This clone was counted only a few times. CDR3 coding DNA: TGTGCCAGCAGCTTGACAGGGGTGATGGGAGAGACCCAGTACTTC. It is translated as CASSLTGVMGETQYF. The rearrangement joins TRBV7-8 to TRBJ2-5; 8 nucleotides align to TRBD1. The CDR3 is made up of 15 amino acids. The V and J ends lost 3 bases and 4 bases, in that order; junction bases with no gene match: 7. Germline values: CDR1 SGHVS, CDR2 FQNEAQ.

The V call is TRBV5-1, the J call TRBJ1-1; 7 positions match TRBD1. Germline V gene sequence: CDR1 SGHRS, CDR2 YFSETQ. The CDR3 loop spans 14 amino acids. V lost 3 bases, J lost 5 bases, and 7 bases stayed unmatched. The CDR3 loop reads CASSSQGDGTEAFF. The CDR3 coding sequence is TGCGCCAGCAGCTCGCAGGGGGATGGAACTGAAGCTTTCTTT.

The chain has TRBV30 and TRBJ2-7; D is possibly TRBD2 (5 bases). Trimming left V 5 bases short and J 6 bases short, with 14 bases between. The germline gives CDR1 GTSNPN, CDR2 SVGIG (reference sequence). The CDR3 is made up of 12 amino acids. CDR3 bases: TGTGCCTGGGCTCCCGCGGGTTTCGAGCAGTACTTC. It yields the protein CAWAPAGFEQYF.

This clone has just one count. V gene TRBV7-2 combines with J gene TRBJ2-1, with 7 bases lining up with TRBD2. The ends lost 1 base at V and 7 bases at J; junction bases unmatched: 7. Germline-derived CDR1 and CDR2 are SGHTA and FQGNSA. The CDR3 loop spans 15 amino acids. The CDR3 nucleotides read TGTGCCAGCAGCTTAGGACTAGCCGGTCGTAATGAGCAGTTCTTC. It codes for CASSLGLAGRNEQFF.